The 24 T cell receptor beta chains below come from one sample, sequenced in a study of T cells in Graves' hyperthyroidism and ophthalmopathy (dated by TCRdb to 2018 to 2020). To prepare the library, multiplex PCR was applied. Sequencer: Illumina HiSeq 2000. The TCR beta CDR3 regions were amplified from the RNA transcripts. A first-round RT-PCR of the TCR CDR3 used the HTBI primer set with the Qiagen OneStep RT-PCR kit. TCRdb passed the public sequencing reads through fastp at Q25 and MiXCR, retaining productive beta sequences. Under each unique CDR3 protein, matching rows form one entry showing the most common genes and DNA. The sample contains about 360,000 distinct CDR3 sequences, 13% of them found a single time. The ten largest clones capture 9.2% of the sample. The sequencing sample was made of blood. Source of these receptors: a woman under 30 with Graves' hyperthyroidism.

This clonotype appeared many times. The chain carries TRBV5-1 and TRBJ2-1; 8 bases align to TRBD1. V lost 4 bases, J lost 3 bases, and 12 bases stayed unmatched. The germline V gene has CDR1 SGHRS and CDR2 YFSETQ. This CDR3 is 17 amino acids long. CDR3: CASSPGGTMGFYNEQFF. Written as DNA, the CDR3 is TGCGCCAGCAGCCCAGGGGGCACAATGGGGTTCTACAATGAGCAGTTCTTC.

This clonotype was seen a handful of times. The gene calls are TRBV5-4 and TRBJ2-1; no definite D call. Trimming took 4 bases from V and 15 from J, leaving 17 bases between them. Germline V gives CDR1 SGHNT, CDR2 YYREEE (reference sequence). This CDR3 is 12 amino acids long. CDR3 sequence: CASSPGPERPFF. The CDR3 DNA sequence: TGTGCCAGCAGCCCAGGCCCCGAGAGGCCGTTCTTC.

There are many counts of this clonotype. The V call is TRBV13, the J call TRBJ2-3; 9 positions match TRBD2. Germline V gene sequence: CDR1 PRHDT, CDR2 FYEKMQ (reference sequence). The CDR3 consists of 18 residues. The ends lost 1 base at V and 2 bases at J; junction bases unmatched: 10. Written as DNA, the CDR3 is TGTGCCAGCAGCTTAGAGACCCCTCTAGCGGGGATCACAGATACGCAGTATTTT. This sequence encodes CASSLETPLAGITDTQYF. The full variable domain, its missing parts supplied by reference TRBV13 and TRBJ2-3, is AAGVIQSPRHLIKEKRETATLKCYPIPRHDTVYWYQQGPGQDPQFLISFYEKMQSDKGSIPDRFSAQQFSDYHSELNMSSLELGDSALYFCASSLETPLAGITDTQYFGPGTRLTVL.

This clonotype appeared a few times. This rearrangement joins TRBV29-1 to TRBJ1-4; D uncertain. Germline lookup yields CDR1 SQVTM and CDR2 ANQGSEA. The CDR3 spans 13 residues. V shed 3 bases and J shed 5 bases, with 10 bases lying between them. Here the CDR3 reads CSVELGGNEKLFF. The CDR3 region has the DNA TGCAGCGTTGAGTTGGGAGGGAATGAAAAACTGTTTTTT.

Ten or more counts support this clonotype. This chain's CDR3 is CASSSGQGTHQPQHF. CDR3 bases: TGTGCCAGCAGCTCGGGACAGGGAACGCATCAGCCCCAGCATTTT. The chain links TRBV7-9 to TRBJ1-5, with 9 bases identical to TRBD1. CDR3 length equals 15 residues. The germline gives CDR1 SEHNR, CDR2 FQNEAQ (reference sequence). The V gene end was trimmed by 4 bases and the J gene end by 5 bases; junction bases not matched to a gene: 6.

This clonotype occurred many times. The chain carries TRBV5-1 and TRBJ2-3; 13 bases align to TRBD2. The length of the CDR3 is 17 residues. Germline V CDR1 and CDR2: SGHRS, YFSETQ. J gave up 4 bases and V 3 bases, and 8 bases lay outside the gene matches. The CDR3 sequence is CASSSGLAGDSADTQYF. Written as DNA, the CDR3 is TGCGCCAGCAGCTCCGGACTAGCGGGAGATTCCGCAGATACGCAGTATTTT.

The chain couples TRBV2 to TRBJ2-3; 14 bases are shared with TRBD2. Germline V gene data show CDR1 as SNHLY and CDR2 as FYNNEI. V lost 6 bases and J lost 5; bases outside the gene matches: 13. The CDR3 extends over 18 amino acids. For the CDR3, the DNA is TGTGCCAGCAGACCTCCCTGGGGACTAGCGGGGGAGAGAGATACGCAGTATTTT. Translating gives CASRPPWGLAGERDTQYF.

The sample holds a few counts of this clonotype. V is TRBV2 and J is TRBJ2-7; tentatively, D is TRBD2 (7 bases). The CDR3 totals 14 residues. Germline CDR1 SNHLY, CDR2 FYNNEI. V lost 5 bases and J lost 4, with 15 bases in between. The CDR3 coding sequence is TGTGCCAGCAGTCTTAGGGGGGAGGGGTACGAGCAGTACTTC. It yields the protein CASSLRGEGYEQYF. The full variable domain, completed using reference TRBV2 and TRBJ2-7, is EPEVTQTPSHQVTQMGQEVILRCVPISNHLYFYWYRQILGQKVEFLVSFYNNEISEKSEIFDDQFSVERPDGSNFTLKIRSTKLEDSAMYFCASSLRGEGYEQYFGPGTRLTVT.

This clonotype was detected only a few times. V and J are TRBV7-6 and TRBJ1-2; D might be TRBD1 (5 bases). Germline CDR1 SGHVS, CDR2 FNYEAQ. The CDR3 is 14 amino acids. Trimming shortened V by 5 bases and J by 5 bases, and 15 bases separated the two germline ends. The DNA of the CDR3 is TGTGCCAGCAGCCCCACTCCGGGGACGTATGGCTACACCTTC. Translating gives CASSPTPGTYGYTF. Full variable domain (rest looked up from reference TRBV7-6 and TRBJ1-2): GAGVSQSPRYKVTKRGQDVALRCDPISGHVSLYWYRQALGQGPEFLTYFNYEAQQDKSGLPNDRFSAERPEGSISTLTIQRTEQRDSAMYRCASSPTPGTYGYTFGSGTRLTVV.

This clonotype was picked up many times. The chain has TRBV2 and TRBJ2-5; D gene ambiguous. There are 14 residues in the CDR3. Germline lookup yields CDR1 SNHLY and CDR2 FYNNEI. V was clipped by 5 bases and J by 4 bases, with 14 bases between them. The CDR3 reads CASSFSTTVETQYF. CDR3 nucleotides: TGTGCCAGCAGTTTCTCGACGACCGTAGAGACCCAGTACTTC.

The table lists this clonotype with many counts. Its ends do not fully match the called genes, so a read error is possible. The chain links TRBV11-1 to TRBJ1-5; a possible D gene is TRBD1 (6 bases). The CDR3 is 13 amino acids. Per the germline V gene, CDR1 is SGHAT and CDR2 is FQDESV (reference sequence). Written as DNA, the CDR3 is TGTGCCAGCAGCTTACAGGGGAATCTGCCCCAGCATTTT. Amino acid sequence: CASSLQGNLPQHF.

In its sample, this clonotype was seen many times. DNA of the CDR3: TGTGCCAGCAGCTCCGGGACGGTGGGCACTGAAGCTTTCTTT. It encodes CASSSGTVGTEAFF. The rearrangement links TRBV7-9 to TRBJ1-1; TRBD1 might be the D (5 bases). The V gene lost 4 bases and the J gene lost 4 bases, with 13 bases spanning the gap. This CDR3 has 14 residues. Germline V gene lookup returns CDR1 SEHNR and CDR2 FQNEAQ (reference sequence). The whole variable domain, remainder taken from reference TRBV7-9 and TRBJ1-1, is DTGVSQNPRHKITKRGQNVTFRCDPISEHNRLYWYRQTLGQGPEFLTYFQNEAQLEKSRLLSDRFSAERPKGSFSTLEIQRTEQGDSAMYLCASSSGTVGTEAFFGQGTRLTVV.

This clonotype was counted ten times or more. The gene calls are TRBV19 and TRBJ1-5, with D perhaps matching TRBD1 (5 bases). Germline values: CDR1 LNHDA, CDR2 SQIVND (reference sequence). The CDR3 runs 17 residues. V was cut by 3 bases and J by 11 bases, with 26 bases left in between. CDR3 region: CASSMREGAQGVVAQHF. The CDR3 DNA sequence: TGTGCCAGTAGTATGCGGGAAGGGGCCCAGGGCGTAGTAGCCCAGCATTTT.

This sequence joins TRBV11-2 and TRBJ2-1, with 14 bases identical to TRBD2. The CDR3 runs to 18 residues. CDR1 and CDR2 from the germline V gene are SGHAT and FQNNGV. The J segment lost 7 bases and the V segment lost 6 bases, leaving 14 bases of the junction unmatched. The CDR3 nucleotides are TGTGCCAGCAGACTACCGGGACTAGCGGGAGTCTGGGAGAATGAGCAGTTCTTC. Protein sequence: CASRLPGLAGVWENEQFF.

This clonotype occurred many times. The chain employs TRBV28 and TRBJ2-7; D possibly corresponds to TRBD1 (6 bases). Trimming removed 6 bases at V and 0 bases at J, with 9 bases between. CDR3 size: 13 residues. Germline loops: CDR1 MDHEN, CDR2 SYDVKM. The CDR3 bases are TGTGCCAGCAGCAGGACAGACTCCTACGAGCAGTACTTC. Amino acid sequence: CASSRTDSYEQYF.

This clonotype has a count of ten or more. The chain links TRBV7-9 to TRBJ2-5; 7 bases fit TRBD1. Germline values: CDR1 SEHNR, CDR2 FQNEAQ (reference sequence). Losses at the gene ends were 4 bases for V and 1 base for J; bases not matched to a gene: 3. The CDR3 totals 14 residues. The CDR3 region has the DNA TGTGCCAGCAGCTACGACAGGGTCCAAGAGACCCAGTACTTC. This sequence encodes CASSYDRVQETQYF.

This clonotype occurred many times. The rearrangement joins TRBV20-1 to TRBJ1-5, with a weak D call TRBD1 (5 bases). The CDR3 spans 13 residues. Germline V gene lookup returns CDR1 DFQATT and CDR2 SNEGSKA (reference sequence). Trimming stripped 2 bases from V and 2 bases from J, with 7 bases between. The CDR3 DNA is TGCAGTGCTAGAAGGGACCGCAATCAGCCCCAGCATTTT. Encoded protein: CSARRDRNQPQHF.

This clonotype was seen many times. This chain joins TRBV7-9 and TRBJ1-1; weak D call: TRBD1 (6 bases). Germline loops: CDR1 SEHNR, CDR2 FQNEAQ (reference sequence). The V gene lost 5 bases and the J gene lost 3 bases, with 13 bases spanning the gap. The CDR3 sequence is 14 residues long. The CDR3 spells CASSLQGEDTEAFF. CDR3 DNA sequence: TGTGCCAGCAGCCTACAGGGCGAGGACACTGAAGCTTTCTTT.

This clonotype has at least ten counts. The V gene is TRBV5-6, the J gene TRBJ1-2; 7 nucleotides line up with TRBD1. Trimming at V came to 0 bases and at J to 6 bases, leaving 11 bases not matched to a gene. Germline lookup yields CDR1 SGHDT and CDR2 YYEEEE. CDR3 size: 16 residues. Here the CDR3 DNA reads TGTGCCAGCAGCTTGGACAGGGGCACGTTTCGAGATGGCTACACCTTC. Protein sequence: CASSLDRGTFRDGYTF.

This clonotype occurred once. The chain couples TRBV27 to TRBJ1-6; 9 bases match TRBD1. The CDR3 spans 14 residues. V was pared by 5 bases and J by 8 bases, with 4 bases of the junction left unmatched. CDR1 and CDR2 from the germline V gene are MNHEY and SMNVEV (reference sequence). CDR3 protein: CASSQTGGDSPLHF. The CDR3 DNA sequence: TGTGCCAGCAGTCAGACAGGGGGGGATTCACCCCTCCACTTT.

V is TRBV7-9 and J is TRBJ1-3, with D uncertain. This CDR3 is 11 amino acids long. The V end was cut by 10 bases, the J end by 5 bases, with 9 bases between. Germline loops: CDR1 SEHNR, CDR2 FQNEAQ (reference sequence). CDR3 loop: CANYPRNTIYF. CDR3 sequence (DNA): TGTGCCAACTACCCACGAAACACCATATATTTT.

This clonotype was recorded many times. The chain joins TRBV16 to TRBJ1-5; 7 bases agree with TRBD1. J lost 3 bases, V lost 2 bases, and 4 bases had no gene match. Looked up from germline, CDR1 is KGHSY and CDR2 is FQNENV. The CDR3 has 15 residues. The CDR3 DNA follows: TGTGCCAGCAGCCAAGAGACAGGGAACAATCAGCCCCAGCATTTT. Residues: CASSQETGNNQPQHF. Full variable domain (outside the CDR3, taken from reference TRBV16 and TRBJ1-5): GEEVAQTPKHLVRGEGQKAKLYCAPIKGHSYVFWYQQVLKNEFKFLISFQNENVFDETGMPKERFSAKCLPNSPCSLEIQATKLEDSAVYFCASSQETGNNQPQHFGDGTRLSIL.

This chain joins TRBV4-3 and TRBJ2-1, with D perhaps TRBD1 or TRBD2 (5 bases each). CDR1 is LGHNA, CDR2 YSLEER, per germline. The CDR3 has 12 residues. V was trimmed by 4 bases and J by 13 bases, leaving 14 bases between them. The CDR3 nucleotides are TGCGCCAGCAGCCTCGAGGGGCGGCGACAGTTCTTC. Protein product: CASSLEGRRQFF.

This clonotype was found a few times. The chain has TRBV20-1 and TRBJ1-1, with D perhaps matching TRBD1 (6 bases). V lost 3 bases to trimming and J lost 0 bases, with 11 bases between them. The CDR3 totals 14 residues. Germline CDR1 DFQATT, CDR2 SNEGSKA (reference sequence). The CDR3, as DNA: TGCAGTGCTAGTTACAGGGTTATGAACACTGAAGCTTTCTTT. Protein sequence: CSASYRVMNTEAFF.